What follows is one T cell receptor beta chain and its context. This record belongs to a study of blood T cell repertoires in COVID-19. Overall study: Some COVID-19 samples were acute and others convalescent; all came from the United States, Italy and Spain. T cells, B-cell-depleted T cells, or PBMCs provided the cDNA or gDNA that served as material.

The CDR3 sequence is 13 residues long. Trimming removed 5 bases from V and 7 bases from J, with 14 bases in between. In germline, CDR1 is SQVTM, CDR2 ANQGSEA. Authors' analysis steps: Using reference gene primer amplification, nucleated cell counts were estimated. Measured with immunoSEQ multiplex PCR; TCRdb has only the in-frame clones, and not every one. D and trimming were read from the DNA, whereas the V and J calls and clone size are those reported in that table. This repertoire shows about 50,000 clones, roughly 90% found once; its top ten account for around a quarter. The genes are TRBV29-1 and TRBJ1-4, with TRBD1 as a possible D gene (6 bases). The sample taken for sequencing was peripheral blood. The sequence came from a woman older than 75 with acute or convalescent COVID-19. As DNA, the CDR3 is TGCAGCGTTTCTGGGACAATCGGTGAAAAACTGTTTTTT. Translating it yields CSVSGTIGEKLFF.